The 18 T cell receptor beta chains in this list originate from one sample, sequenced in a study of shared clonotypes between healthy human individuals. Using immunoSEQ multiplex PCR, the repertoire was profiled, and TCRdb retains in-frame clones only, with some absent. Of 550,000 to 850,000 clones in the sample, approximately 74% were seen once. The sample taken for sequencing was memory CD4+ T cells sorted from blood. Stated subset: CD45RA-negative fraction. All receptors come from a woman aged 25 to 39 in good health.

This clone was observed a handful of times. CDR3 DNA sequence: TGTGCCAGCAGACCGTACGGCGCTGGCTACACCTTC. Protein: CASRPYGAGYTF. The chain is built from TRBV7-9 and TRBJ1-2; D ambiguous. The V gene lost 6 bases and the J gene lost 7 bases, with 12 bases spanning the gap. Germline V lookup: CDR1 SEHNR, CDR2 FQNEAQ (reference sequence). This CDR3 is 12 amino acids long.

This clone has only a few counts. The chain links TRBV6-5 to TRBJ2-7; 8 bases are shared with TRBD2. The CDR3 sequence is 14 residues long. Germline V CDR1 and CDR2: MNHEY, SVGAGI. The V gene end was trimmed by 6 bases and the J gene end by 5 bases; junction bases not matched to a gene: 9. CDR3 amino acids: CASRTSGGRNEQYF. The CDR3 DNA sequence: TGTGCCAGCAGAACTTCGGGAGGGCGTAACGAGCAGTACTTC.

This sequence joins TRBV27 and TRBJ1-3; D not certain. This CDR3 spans 15 amino acids. V was cut by 8 bases and J by 0 bases, with 14 bases left in between. CDR1 and CDR2 from the germline V gene are MNHEY and SMNVEV (reference sequence). CDR3 coding DNA: TGTGCCAGCCCCGCGCGCCCGAGCTCTGGAAACACCATATATTTT. This sequence encodes CASPARPSSGNTIYF.

The chain joins TRBV6-5 to TRBJ2-7; TRBD2 is a possible D gene (6 bases). Germline CDR1 and CDR2: MNHEY and SVGAGI. The CDR3 contains 15 residues. The V end lost 2 bases, the J end lost 0 bases, and 11 bases lay between the germline ends. Here the CDR3 reads CASSYVGGDSYEQYF. CDR3 bases: TGTGCCAGCAGTTACGTCGGGGGAGACTCCTACGAGCAGTACTTC.

This clone came up once. The chain joins TRBV5-1 to TRBJ2-7; possible D gene TRBD1, 6 bases. CDR1 and CDR2 (germline): SGHRS, YFSETQ. CDR3 length: 14 amino acids. Trimming cost V 2 bases and J 2 bases, with 11 bases left between them. In DNA, the CDR3 is TGCGCCAGCAGCTTACAGGGTGAGGCCTACGAGCAGTACTTC. Protein: CASSLQGEAYEQYF.

This clone was recorded once. Other DNA sequences in this specimen translate into the identical CDR3. The chain combines TRBV10-2 with TRBJ1-2; D is possibly TRBD1 (5 bases). Germline V CDR1 and CDR2: WSHSY, SAAADI. Trimming stripped 0 bases from V and 4 bases from J, with 9 bases between. This CDR3 spans 14 amino acids. CDR3 nucleotide sequence: TGCGCCAGCAGTGAGTCCGGGGGTGGCTATGGCTACACCTTC. Translation gives CASSESGGGYGYTF.

The genes are TRBV4-1 and TRBJ2-7, with a weak D call TRBD2 (5 bases). The V gene lost 0 bases and the J gene lost 4 bases, with 19 bases spanning the gap. The CDR3 spans 17 residues. CDR1 and CDR2 from the germline V gene are MGHRA and YSYEKL. In nucleotides, the CDR3 is TGCGCCAGCAGCCAAGACGTCAGCAGGAGCCGGAGGTACGAGCAGTACTTC. It codes for CASSQDVSRSRRYEQYF.

V gene TRBV10-3 combines with J gene TRBJ2-1; 8 bases match TRBD2. Unmatched junction bases numbered 7, after V lost 3 bases and J lost 3 bases. Germline loops: CDR1 ENHRY, CDR2 SYGVKD. The length of the CDR3 is 16 residues. Written as DNA, the CDR3 is TGTGCCATCAGTGAAAAAGCGGGAGTAGTCTACAATGAGCAGTTCTTC. Translated: CAISEKAGVVYNEQFF.

V and J are TRBV28 and TRBJ1-3; D is unclear. Trimming stripped 5 bases from V and 0 bases from J, with 8 bases between. Germline CDR1 is MDHEN and CDR2 is SYDVKM. The CDR3 runs to 14 residues. The CDR3 DNA sequence: TGTGCCAGCAGTAGGACCGTCTCTGGAAACACCATATATTTT. It encodes CASSRTVSGNTIYF.

This clone has just a few counts. The rearrangement links TRBV12-5 to TRBJ2-3, with a possible D match to TRBD2 (6 bases). Trimming took off 2 bases at V and 5 bases at J, with 20 bases between the two ends. The germline CDR1 and CDR2 sequences are LGHNT and FRNRAP. The CDR3 consists of 17 residues. The CDR3 here is CASGLSMTSTSIDTQYF. In DNA, the CDR3 is TGTGCTAGTGGTTTGTCAATGACTAGTACTTCCATAGATACGCAGTATTTT.

This clone was counted at least ten times. CDR3 DNA: TGTGCCAGCAGTGTTCAGCAGATTAGCAATCAGCCCCAGCATTTT. Its protein product is CASSVQQISNQPQHF. The rearrangement uses TRBV2 and TRBJ1-5; D is uncertain. The CDR3 runs 15 residues. The germline CDR1 and CDR2 sequences are SNHLY and FYNNEI. Trimming cost V 4 bases and J 0 bases, with 10 bases left between them.

The rearrangement uses TRBV5-6 and TRBJ2-7; tentative D call: TRBD2 (6 bases). Germline CDR1 is SGHDT and CDR2 is YYEEEE. V lost 0 bases and J lost 9, with 13 bases in between. This CDR3 region has 13 residues. CDR3 coding DNA: TGTGCCAGCAGCTTGGCCCTAGTCGGGGGGCAGTACTTC. Translating gives CASSLALVGGQYF.

The sample holds a few counts of this clone. The chain recombines TRBV5-1 with TRBJ2-7; perhaps TRBD2 as D (6 bases). V dropped 4 bases and J dropped 7 bases, with 15 bases sitting between them. Germline loops: CDR1 SGHRS, CDR2 YFSETQ. This CDR3 region has 13 residues. CDR3 in DNA: TGCGCCAGCAGCGCCCCGGGGGAGATGGAGCAGTACTTC. This codes for CASSAPGEMEQYF.

The chain has TRBV11-1 and TRBJ1-2; no firm D call. Trimming left V 5 bases short and J 8 bases short, with 15 bases between. Germline V gene lookup returns CDR1 SGHAT and CDR2 FQDESV (reference sequence). This CDR3 is 13 amino acids long. The CDR3 is CASSHSGEDGYTF. In DNA, the CDR3 is TGTGCCAGCAGCCATTCCGGGGAAGACGGCTACACCTTC.

The chain links TRBV27 to TRBJ2-4; D remains unclear. This CDR3 has 15 amino acids. V lost 5 bases, J lost 1 base, and 12 bases lay in between. Germline assignment: CDR1 MNHEY and CDR2 SMNVEV (reference sequence). The CDR3 reads CASSLMAAAKNIQYF. CDR3 bases: TGTGCCAGCAGTCTCATGGCGGCGGCCAAAAACATTCAGTACTTC.

The chain couples TRBV10-3 to TRBJ1-3, with D uncertain. Trimming pared 6 bases from V and 2 bases from J, leaving 11 bases between. The CDR3 has 14 amino acids. Germline-derived CDR1 and CDR2 are ENHRY and SYGVKD. CDR3 residues: CAISPSTTGNTIYF. Written as DNA, the CDR3 is TGTGCCATCAGCCCATCAACTACTGGAAACACCATATATTTT.

The rearrangement joins TRBV28 to TRBJ2-3, with 9 bases identical to TRBD2. J gave up 6 bases and V 3 bases, and 4 bases lay outside the gene matches. The length of the CDR3 is 14 residues. Germline V gene sequence: CDR1 MDHEN, CDR2 SYDVKM. CDR3 sequence reads: CASSFSGRGDTQYF. Written as DNA, the CDR3 is TGTGCCAGCAGTTTTAGCGGGAGAGGGGATACGCAGTATTTT.

V is TRBV7-2 and J is TRBJ2-7; 7 bases fit TRBD2. The J segment lost 0 bases and the V segment lost 1 base, leaving 3 bases of the junction unmatched. This CDR3 is built from 15 residues. CDR1 and CDR2 (germline): SGHTA, FQGNSA. For the CDR3, the DNA is TGTGCCAGCAGCTTAGGTCCGGGGGGCTCCTACGAGCAGTACTTC. Its protein product is CASSLGPGGSYEQYF.